One TCR beta chain is described in this entry. The antigen remains unidentified. Other nucleotide sequences in the sample specify the same CDR3. This sample was included in a study of shared clonotypes between healthy human individuals. General study results and limits: A reduction in generation probabilities was seen for non-shared clonotypes relative to those shared by all four donors. Among a few donors, roughly 5% of naive CD4 clonotypes were found in common.

Only Caucasian adults living in Nashville, Tennessee served as donors. Method: immunoSEQ multiplex PCR; TCRdb's copy keeps in-frame clones and lacks some. This table has 2,100,000 or so clones, approximately 94% appearing once. Germline loops: CDR1 LNHNV, CDR2 YYDKDF (reference sequence). The V and J ends lost 0 bases and 5 bases respectively, with 7 bases between them. This CDR3 has 13 residues. The chain carries TRBV15 and TRBJ1-2; D is unclear. The clonotype was recovered from a young man in good health. The sequencing sample was made of naive CD4+ T cells sorted from blood. Regarding subset: CD45RA+ positively selected. The CDR3 sequence is CATSRDGGYGYTF. DNA of the CDR3: TGTGCCACCAGCAGAGATGGAGGATATGGCTACACCTTC.